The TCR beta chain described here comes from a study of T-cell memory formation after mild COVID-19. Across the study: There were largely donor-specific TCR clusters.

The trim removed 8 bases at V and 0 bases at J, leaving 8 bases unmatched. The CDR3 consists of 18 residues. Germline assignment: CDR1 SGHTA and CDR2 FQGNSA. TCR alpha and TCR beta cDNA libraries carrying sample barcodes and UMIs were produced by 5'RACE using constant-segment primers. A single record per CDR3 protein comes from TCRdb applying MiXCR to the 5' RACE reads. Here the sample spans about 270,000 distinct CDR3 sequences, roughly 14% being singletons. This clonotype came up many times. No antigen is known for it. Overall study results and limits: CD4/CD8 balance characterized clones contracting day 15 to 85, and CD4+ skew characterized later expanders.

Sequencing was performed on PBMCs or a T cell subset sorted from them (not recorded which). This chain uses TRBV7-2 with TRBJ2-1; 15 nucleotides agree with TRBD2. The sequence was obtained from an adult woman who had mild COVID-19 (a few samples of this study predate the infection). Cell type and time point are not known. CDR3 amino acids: CASRGLAGGPSSYNEQFF. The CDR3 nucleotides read TGTGCCAGCCGCGGACTAGCGGGGGGGCCTAGCTCCTACAATGAGCAGTTCTTC.